The 26 T cell receptor beta chains presented below share a single source sample, sequenced in a study of T-cell reconstitution after alpha-beta-depleted transplantation in children. Researchers prepared the TCRbeta library using unique molecular identifiers, the study reports. TCRdb analysed the PCR reads with MiXCR anew, one entry per CDR3 protein. The sample includes roughly 100,000 distinct CDR3 sequences, approximately 8% seen only once; the top ten take less than 20%. The sample was PBMCs, taken before TCRalphabeta/CD19-depleted stem cell transplant. The source of these receptors is a boy between 2 and 15 years old with acute lymphoblastic leukemia, due to receive a stem cell transplant.

This clonotype was counted many times. The chain recombines TRBV7-8 with TRBJ2-3; D remains unclear. The germline V gene has CDR1 SGHVS and CDR2 FQNEAQ. This CDR3 contains 13 residues. Trimming removed 0 bases at V and 2 bases at J, with 3 bases between. The CDR3 DNA reads as TGTGCCAGCAGCTTAGCGAACACAGATACGCAGTATTTT. It specifies CASSLANTDTQYF. The variable domain in full, completed from reference TRBV7-8 and TRBJ2-3, reads GAGVSQSPRYKVAKRGQDVALRCDPISGHVSLFWYQQALGQGPEFLTYFQNEAQLDKSGLPSDRFFAERPEGSVSTLKIQRTQQEDSAVYLCASSLANTDTQYFGPGTRLTVL.

The chain is built from TRBV3-1 and TRBJ2-3; D is unresolved. Trimming stripped 3 bases from V and 5 bases from J, with 21 bases between. From germline, CDR1 is LGHDT and CDR2 YNNKEL (reference sequence). The CDR3 is made up of 17 amino acids. CDR3 loop: CASSQERLRSMVDTQYF. The DNA for the CDR3 is TGTGCCAGCAGCCAGGAACGGCTTAGAAGTATGGTAGATACGCAGTATTTT.

CDR3 in amino acids: CASSLAVWQAYNSPLHF. The CDR3 region has the DNA TGTGCCAGCAGCTTGGCGGTGTGGCAGGCGTATAATTCACCCCTCCACTTT. The chain combines TRBV5-8 with TRBJ1-6, with D unresolved. The germline V gene has CDR1 SGHTS and CDR2 YDEGEE. The V end lost 0 bases, the J end lost 4 bases, and 14 bases lay between the germline ends. This CDR3 contains 17 residues.

V usage is TRBV12-3 or TRBV12-4 and J usage is TRBJ2-5, with 8 nucleotides matching TRBD2. The length of the CDR3 is 17 residues. After removal of 4 bases from V and 7 bases from J, the junction contained 17 bases not matched to a gene. The chain's CDR3 is CASSSPSLGGGLTTQYF. CDR3 sequence (DNA): TGTGCCAGCAGTTCCCCGAGCTTGGGCGGGGGGTTAACGACCCAGTACTTC.

A few counts support this clonotype. This rearrangement joins TRBV3-1 to TRBJ1-5, with D possibly TRBD1 on 5 matching bases. The CDR3 is 13 amino acids. Trimming left V 0 bases short and J 7 bases short, with 7 bases between. CDR1 LGHDT and CDR2 YNNKEL come from the germline V gene (reference sequence). This chain's CDR3 is CASSQEGDQPQHF. In DNA form, the CDR3 reads TGTGCCAGCAGCCAAGAGGGGGACCAGCCCCAGCATTTT.

V gene TRBV27 combines with J gene TRBJ2-7; 11 nucleotides agree with TRBD2. CDR3 length: 14 residues. J lost 1 base, V lost 6 bases, and 2 bases had no gene match. The germline V gene encodes CDR1 MNHEY and CDR2 SMNVEV (reference sequence). CDR3 in DNA: TGTGCCAGCAGGCGGACTAGCGGGTCCTACGAGCAGTACTTC. Translation gives CASRRTSGSYEQYF.

The chain is built from TRBV7-9 and TRBJ1-3; D gene unclear. The CDR3 runs to 12 residues. Trimming shortened V by 0 bases and J by 4 bases, and 1 base separated the two germline ends. The germline CDR1 and CDR2 sequences are SEHNR and FQNEAQ (reference sequence). Here the CDR3 DNA reads TGTGCCAGCAGCTTAGCGGGAAACACCATATATTTT. Translating it yields CASSLAGNTIYF.

Many counts were recorded for this clonotype. The J gene is TRBJ2-7, the V gene TRBV6-5, with D perhaps matching TRBD2 (5 bases). The CDR3 totals 16 residues. The V and J ends lost 2 bases and 1 base respectively, with 15 bases between them. The V gene's germline CDR1 is MNHEY and CDR2 SVGAGI. CDR3 loop: CASSYRVGDSSYEQYF. Written as DNA, the CDR3 is TGTGCCAGCAGTTACAGGGTCGGGGATTCATCCTACGAGCAGTACTTC.

The chain has TRBV6-2 or TRBV6-3 and TRBJ2-1, with TRBD1 matching over 11 bases. The junction had 25 bases not matched to a gene; V was cut back by 7 bases and J by 5 bases. The CDR3 spans 21 residues. Germline CDR1 reads MNHEY; CDR2 reads SVGEGT. The CDR3 here is CASTTRGDRGISSGTHNEQFF. The CDR3 DNA is TGTGCCAGCACCACACGAGGGGACAGGGGGATTAGTAGCGGTACCCACAATGAGCAGTTCTTC.

The rearrangement uses TRBV6-4 and TRBJ2-2, with 8 bases aligning to TRBD2. The trim removed 6 bases at V and 1 base at J, leaving 4 bases unmatched. Per the germline V gene, CDR1 is MRHNA and CDR2 is SNTAGT. The CDR3 has 15 residues. This CDR3 reads CASSLTSENTGELFF. The CDR3 coding sequence is TGTGCCAGCAGCCTGACTAGCGAGAACACCGGGGAGCTGTTTTTT.

A few counts support this clonotype. This sequence joins TRBV7-2 and TRBJ1-6; possibly TRBD1 for D (6 bases). The CDR3 runs to 15 residues. V dropped 0 bases and J dropped 9 bases, with 12 bases sitting between them. The germline CDR1 and CDR2 sequences are SGHTA and FQGNSA. CDR3 DNA: TGTGCCAGCAGCTTAGCCACAGGGCTGGGTTCACCCCTCCACTTT. Translation gives CASSLATGLGSPLHF.

This clonotype was seen only a few times. The rearrangement links TRBV20-1 to TRBJ2-2, with 9 bases lining up with TRBD2. The V gene's germline CDR1 is DFQATT and CDR2 SNEGSKA (reference sequence). CDR3 length: 14 residues. The junction had 4 bases not matched to a gene; V was cut back by 2 bases and J by 6 bases. The CDR3 sequence: CSARRGGGAGELFF. Here the CDR3 DNA reads TGCAGTGCTAGAAGGGGCGGGGGGGCCGGGGAGCTGTTTTTT.

The sample holds a few counts of this clonotype. V and J are TRBV28 and TRBJ2-3, with TRBD1 matching over 7 bases. Germline V gives CDR1 MDHEN, CDR2 SYDVKM. There are 13 residues in the CDR3. V lost 6 bases, J lost 4 bases, and 4 bases stayed unmatched. CDR3: CASRSQGADTQYF. The CDR3 bases are TGTGCCAGCAGATCCCAGGGGGCAGATACGCAGTATTTT.

This clonotype was seen many times. The V call is TRBV7-6, the J call TRBJ2-5; the match to TRBD1 covers 9 bases. This CDR3 region has 14 residues. The germline V gene encodes CDR1 SGHVS and CDR2 FNYEAQ. V trimming: 4 bases; J trimming: 4 bases; junction bases outside the gene matches: 4. The CDR3: CASSSGTGRETQYF. For the CDR3, the DNA is TGTGCCAGCAGCTCCGGGACAGGGAGAGAGACCCAGTACTTC.

In regard to this clonotype: A read error may produce the germline difference seen at one junction end. This chain uses TRBV7-9 with TRBJ2-2, with D possibly being TRBD1 (6 bases). Germline lookup yields CDR1 SEHNR and CDR2 FQNEAQ (reference sequence). The CDR3 runs 12 residues. The CDR3 protein is CAWTANTGELFF. CDR3 DNA: TGCGCCTGGACAGCGAACACCGGGGAGCTGTTTTTT.

This clonotype was picked up a small number of times. This rearrangement joins TRBV4-3 to TRBJ1-2; 7 nucleotides match TRBD1. V gave up 0 bases and J gave up 5 bases; unmatched junction bases: 9. The CDR3 has 16 amino acids. CDR1 is LGHNA, CDR2 YSLEER, per germline. CDR3 DNA sequence: TGCGCCAGCAGCCAAGATCTGGGGGACAGTGCTTATGGCTACACCTTC. Its protein is CASSQDLGDSAYGYTF.

This clonotype was detected only a few times. V and J are TRBV7-2 and TRBJ2-7; 8 positions agree with TRBD2. The CDR3 is 16 amino acids. Germline V gives CDR1 SGHTA, CDR2 FQGNSA. V gave up 5 bases and J gave up 0 bases; unmatched junction bases: 9. The CDR3 region has the DNA TGTGCCAGCAGCCCGCCAGGGGCGGGGGGCTCCTACGAGCAGTACTTC. Amino acid sequence: CASSPPGAGGSYEQYF.

This clonotype was picked up many times. CDR3 protein: CASSKYDLAGEYQETQYF. CDR3 in DNA: TGTGCCAGCAGCAAATACGACCTAGCGGGGGAGTACCAAGAGACCCAGTACTTC. This chain links TRBV7-6 with TRBJ2-5, with 10 bases lining up with TRBD2. Germline lookup yields CDR1 SGHVS and CDR2 FNYEAQ. The CDR3 is 18 amino acids. V dropped 5 bases and J dropped 0; count of bases not matched to a gene: 12.

This clonotype was observed once. V usage is TRBV5-6 and J usage is TRBJ1-6; perhaps TRBD1 as D (5 bases). The CDR3 runs 15 residues. Germline V gives CDR1 SGHDT, CDR2 YYEEEE. Between the trimmed V and J ends, which lost 0 bases and 10 bases, there was a span of 14 bases. The chain's CDR3 is CASSLVRAVQSPLHF. DNA for the CDR3: TGTGCCAGCAGCTTGGTCAGGGCAGTACAATCACCCCTCCACTTT.

This clonotype was recorded a few times. This chain connects TRBV3-1 to TRBJ2-3; TRBD2 aligns across 8 bases. The J segment lost 2 bases and the V segment lost 1 base, leaving 5 bases of the junction unmatched. Germline CDR1 reads LGHDT; CDR2 reads YNNKEL (reference sequence). The CDR3 runs to 16 residues. DNA of the CDR3: TGTGCCAGCAGCCAAGGGCTAGCGGGCTCCACAGATACGCAGTATTTT. Residues: CASSQGLAGSTDTQYF.

On this clonotype itself: A much more abundant neighbour one base away suggests this may be a read error. The V gene is TRBV28, the J gene TRBJ2-5; D gene unclear. This CDR3 spans 17 amino acids. CDR1 and CDR2 from the germline V gene are MDHEN and SYDVKM. This CDR3 is CASSFVFLGRLQETQCF. CDR3 coding DNA: TGTGCCAGCAGTTTCGTTTTTTTGGGTCGCCTCCAAGAGACCCAGTGCTTC.

The chain employs TRBV13 and TRBJ1-1; D unresolved. The CDR3 has 14 residues. In germline, CDR1 is PRHDT, CDR2 FYEKMQ (reference sequence). V gave up 5 bases and J gave up 0 bases, with 10 bases separating them. The CDR3 DNA sequence: TGTGCCAGCAGCCGTACGGTATTGAACACTGAAGCTTTCTTT. Translating it yields CASSRTVLNTEAFF.

This clonotype was seen ten or more times. The chain combines TRBV20-1 with TRBJ1-2; the D gene is possibly TRBD1 (5 bases). V was shortened by 0 bases and J by 4 bases, with 12 bases between the two germline ends. The CDR3 has 14 amino acids. Germline assignment: CDR1 DFQATT and CDR2 SNEGSKA (reference sequence). The CDR3: CSARDMGRSYGYTF. CDR3 nucleotides: TGCAGTGCTAGAGATATGGGGCGCAGCTATGGCTACACCTTC.

At least ten counts were recorded for this clonotype. The chain uses TRBV28 and TRBJ1-2; the D gene is possibly TRBD1 (5 bases). The V and J ends lost 2 bases and 12 bases respectively, with 13 bases between them. The germline gives CDR1 MDHEN, CDR2 SYDVKM. The CDR3 length is 12 residues. CDR3 loop: CASSLNRQEDTF. As DNA, the CDR3 is TGTGCCAGCAGTTTAAACAGGCAGGAGGACACCTTC.

This clonotype has only a few counts. The gene calls are TRBV29-1 and TRBJ2-7, with D possibly being TRBD1 or TRBD2 (7 bases each). V lost 4 bases, J lost 1 base, and 14 bases lay in between. CDR3 length equals 14 residues. Germline values: CDR1 SQVTM, CDR2 ANQGSEA. DNA of the CDR3: TGCAGCGTTGGTCAGGGGGGGAGATCCTACGAGCAGTACTTC. Its protein product is CSVGQGGRSYEQYF.

This clonotype was seen many times. J is TRBJ1-5 and V is TRBV20-1, with a possible D match to TRBD1 (5 bases). Germline lookup yields CDR1 DFQATT and CDR2 SNEGSKA (reference sequence). The CDR3 length is 15 residues. V was cut by 0 bases and J by 5 bases, with 14 bases left in between. The CDR3 DNA reads TGCAGTGCTAGAGATGGGGGAACGGCCCATCAGCCCCAGCATTTT. Translating it yields CSARDGGTAHQPQHF.